Sequencing of this T cell receptor (beta chain) was carried out in a study of CD8 T cells in ankylosing spondylitis. General observations from the study: Some of these motif variants have turned up before, in reports on reactive arthritis synovial fluid and blood. It was reported that disease-linked clones were significantly enriched in matched ankylosing spondylitis synovial fluid. Peripheral blood held disease-linked clones only at relatively low frequency, and these were CD8+. Among TCR beta sequences, a motif of eight highly homologous variants appeared characteristic of ankylosing spondylitis blood.

V shed 6 bases, J shed 13 bases, and the junction held 13 bases outside the gene matches. This CDR3 has 13 residues. Germline V gene lookup returns CDR1 DFQATT and CDR2 SNEGSKA (reference sequence). Making the TCR beta libraries involved quantitative 5'-RACE with molecular barcodes. Via MiXCR, TCRdb re-called the 5' RACE reads, giving one row per CDR3 protein. The data contain about 330,000 distinct CDR3 sequences, 8% of them singletons. In this sample, this clonotype turned up many times. Its antigen is still unknown. V and J are TRBV20-1 and TRBJ2-1, with 9 bases fitting TRBD2. The specimen was blood, either unsorted or a sorted T cell fraction (not recorded which). This clonotype was obtained from a male donor with ankylosing spondylitis. The CDR3 DNA is TGCAGTGCCCCCCTTCGACTAGCGGAAACCCAGTTCTTC. Protein product: CSAPLRLAETQFF.